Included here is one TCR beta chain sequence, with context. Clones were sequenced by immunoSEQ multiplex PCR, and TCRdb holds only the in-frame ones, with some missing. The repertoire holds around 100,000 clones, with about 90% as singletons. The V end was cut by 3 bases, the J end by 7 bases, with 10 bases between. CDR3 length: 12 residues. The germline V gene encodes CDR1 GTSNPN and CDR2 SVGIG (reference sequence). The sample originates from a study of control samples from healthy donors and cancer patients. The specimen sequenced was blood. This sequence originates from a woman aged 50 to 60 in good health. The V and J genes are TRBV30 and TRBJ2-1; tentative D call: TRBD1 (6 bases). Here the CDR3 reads CAWSWDINEQFF. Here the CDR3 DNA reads TGTGCCTGGAGCTGGGACATTAATGAGCAGTTCTTC.